The clone carrying this T cell receptor (beta chain) came up a few times. The antigen is not known. The CDR3 is 14 residues long. The germline gives CDR1 MRHNA, CDR2 SNTAGT. V lost 5 bases to trimming and J lost 2 bases, with 11 bases between them. This specimen belongs to a study of response to subunit inactivated influenza vaccine. Whole-study findings and limits: Only a handful of new T cells, the authors suggested, are recruited with each seasonal influenza vaccination.

TCRdb reprocessed the RT-PCR reads via MiXCR and lists one record per CDR3 protein. The sample gives some 520,000 distinct CDR3 sequences, more than 15% of which show up once; about 3% is in the top ten. This TCR derives from a man between 50 and 70 years old who received an inactivated influenza vaccine. The sequences come from CD4+ T cells sorted from PBMCs, collected about 24 months after vaccination. V is TRBV6-4 and J is TRBJ2-3; tentatively, D is TRBD1 or TRBD2 (5 bases each). The CDR3 DNA reads TGTGCCAGCAGTCGGGCAGGGACCACAGATACGCAGTATTTT. It encodes CASSRAGTTDTQYF.